Listed here is a single T cell receptor beta chain. This sample was taken from a study of blood T cell repertoires in COVID-19. Study-level background: Collection of acute and convalescent COVID-19 samples took place in the United States, Italy and Spain. Sources were T cells, B-cell-depleted T cells, or PBMCs; the material itself was cDNA or gDNA.

In the authors' methods: From reference gene primer amplification, estimates of nucleated cell counts were derived. Method: immunoSEQ multiplex PCR; TCRdb's copy keeps in-frame clones and lacks some. Clone size and V and J calls were adopted from that table, with D and trimming inferred from the DNA. Of 300,000 or so clones detected, 80% to 90% appear once; the ten largest clones hold about 1.2%. V lost 5 bases to trimming and J lost 5 bases; unmatched junction nucleotides: 4. This CDR3 has 14 residues. Germline V gives CDR1 LNHDA, CDR2 SQIVND (reference sequence). The origin of this receptor is a woman aged 45-59 years with acute or convalescent COVID-19. The chain joins TRBV19 to TRBJ2-4, with TRBD1 matching over 9 bases. Sequencing was carried out using peripheral blood. The CDR3 protein is CASSPRTGENIQYF. The CDR3 bases are TGTGCCAGTAGTCCCAGGACAGGGGAAAACATTCAGTACTTC.